Listed below are T cell receptor beta chains from one sample, sequenced in a study of cytomegalovirus exposure and HLA in healthy donors. Assay used: immunoSEQ multiplex PCR; TCRdb lists only in-frame clones, some missing. The sample has under 200,000 clones, approximately 12% seen once; the top ten hold approximately 7.8%. What was sequenced was PBMCs. These receptors were taken from a man in his fifties in good health and CMV-seropositive. The CDR3 runs from the conserved cysteine through the conserved F or W. The order of the fields is D gene, V gene, J gene, CDR3 protein. The D gene is left open where the match is weak.

>TRBD2|TRBV10-3|TRBJ2-3
CAISGTSGGTFGTDTQYF
>NA|TRBV11-3|TRBJ2-7
CASSRTASYEQYF
>NA|TRBV5-1|TRBJ1-4
CASSVPGADEKLFF
>TRBD1|TRBV15|TRBJ2-6
CATSRAGTGLNVLTF
>TRBD1|TRBV10-2|TRBJ1-1
CASAGQGGTEAFF
>NA|TRBV5-6|TRBJ1-2
CASSLQGSGSGYTF
>NA|TRBV30|TRBJ2-7
CAWSRGLGEQYF
>TRBD2|TRBV9|TRBJ2-5
CASSVDLAGGLQETQYF
>TRBD2|TRBV5-1|TRBJ2-4
CASSLDPIAGMGGLNIQYF
>TRBD1|TRBV2|TRBJ1-1
CASSEFKGALDTEAFF
>NA|TRBV6-5|TRBJ1-1
CASSYSGAAEAFF
>TRBD1|TRBV27|TRBJ1-2
CASSFWTGGANTF
>TRBD1|TRBV5-6|TRBJ2-1
CASIRGRDRGQYEQFF
>TRBD2|TRBV2|TRBJ2-1
CASSEGLAGGHEQFF
>NA|TRBV6-5|TRBJ1-1
CASSYRLEAFF
>TRBD2|TRBV4-3|TRBJ2-2
CASSKQAGGTGELFF
>NA|TRBV7-9|TRBJ1-6
CASSPAGGSVNSPLHF
>TRBD1|TRBV7-7|TRBJ1-1
CASSLGLSGTVNTEAFF
>NA|TRBV28|TRBJ2-7
CASSLDAQPPRGKQYF
>NA|TRBV5-4|TRBJ1-4
CASSATRESEKLFF
>NA|TRBV5-1|TRBJ2-1
CASSLANEQFF
>TRBD1|TRBV11-3|TRBJ2-1
CASTILPGQGANEQFF
>NA|TRBV6-6|TRBJ2-2
CASSARGLGELFF
>TRBD1|TRBV7-9|TRBJ2-3
CASSYPGQPLGTDTQYF
>NA|TRBV28|TRBJ2-2
CASSPYRQVPSLTGELFF
>NA|TRBV11-3|TRBJ2-5
CASSLEASPQTQYF
>TRBD2|TRBV29-1|TRBJ2-2
CSVERLAGVLTGELFF
>NA|TRBV19|TRBJ2-3
CASSNPGDTDTQYF
>NA|TRBV5-5|TRBJ1-4
CASSFGRVEEKLFF
>TRBD2|TRBV7-2|TRBJ2-7
CASSSAVTGTSEQYF
>NA|TRBV28|TRBJ1-2
CASSIPLPGAQLPLNYGYTF
>TRBD2|TRBV7-3|TRBJ2-7
CASSLGGGAREQYF
>NA|TRBV5-1|TRBJ2-7
CASSPREFAYEQYF
>TRBD1|TRBV29-1|TRBJ2-2
CSVAGQANTGELFF
>NA|TRBV18|TRBJ2-1
CASSLGRVNEQFF
>NA|TRBV5-1|TRBJ2-5
CASSTTAGKQETQYF
>NA|TRBV6-1|TRBJ1-2
CASSQTSYGYTF
>TRBD1|TRBV11-3|TRBJ2-1
CASGQGHEQFF
>NA|TRBV7-9|TRBJ1-3
CASTTTGSSGNTIYF
>TRBD1|TRBV7-3|TRBJ1-2
CASSPRTGDGYTF
>NA|TRBV2|TRBJ2-2
CASSLQGRTGELFF
>TRBD1|TRBV7-9|TRBJ1-2
CASSLDETGELYGYTF
>TRBD1|TRBV6-7|TRBJ1-2
CASRNGQGPSWGSYTF
>NA|TRBV6-5|TRBJ2-7
CASRDSRLTYEQYF
>NA|TRBV15|TRBJ1-6
CATSRDRSSALGALHF
>TRBD2|TRBV29-1|TRBJ2-1
CSGLPFSSGVTYNEQFF
>NA|TRBV14|TRBJ1-1
CASSRAGGTEAFF
>TRBD1|TRBV27|TRBJ1-4
CASRGTGREKLFF
>NA|TRBV19|TRBJ1-2
CASSIELRLRGYTF
>NA|TRBV9|TRBJ1-6
CASSVDDTNSPLHF
>NA|TRBV5-6|TRBJ1-4
CASSLGQGSEKLFF
>TRBD1|TRBV11-2|TRBJ2-5
CASSRDRAEETQYF
>TRBD2|TRBV5-1|TRBJ2-3
CASSTSVRGGTDTQYF
>TRBD2|TRBV7-6|TRBJ2-3
CASSFSRTSGGTGTDTQYF